This T cell receptor (beta chain) appears in the sequencing data of a study of blood T cell repertoires in COVID-19. Whole-study context: The study drew acute and convalescent COVID-19 samples from the United States, Italy and Spain. The cDNA or gDNA used as material had been derived from T cells, B-cell-depleted T cells, or PBMCs.

This clone has just a few counts. Original processing methods: By means of reference gene primer amplification, nucleated cell counts were estimated. This table comes from immunoSEQ multiplex PCR, and its TCRdb copy is limited to in-frame clones, with some not included. V, J and clone size derive from that table, while D and trimming were established from the DNA sequence. The profile shows 130,000 to 150,000 clones, about 84% of them singletons. J was trimmed by 6 bases and V by 1 base; bases with no gene match: 6. The CDR3 loop spans 15 amino acids. CDR1 SGHNT and CDR2 YYREEE come from the germline V gene (reference sequence).

This chain joins TRBV5-4 and TRBJ2-1; the match to TRBD2 covers 8 bases. The sequence was obtained from a man in his fifties or sixties with active or convalescent COVID-19. Sequenced material: peripheral blood. Here the CDR3 reads CASSLRGGRSNEQFF. Written as DNA, the CDR3 is TGTGCCAGCAGCTTGCGAGGCGGGAGGTCCAATGAGCAGTTCTTC. Combining the CDR3 with reference TRBV5-4 and TRBJ2-1 gives the whole variable domain ETGVTQSPTHLIKTRGQQVTLRCSSQSGHNTVSWYQQALGQGPQFIFQYYREEENGRGNFPPRFSGLQFPNYSSELNVNALELDDSALYLCASSLRGGRSNEQFFGPGTRLTVL.